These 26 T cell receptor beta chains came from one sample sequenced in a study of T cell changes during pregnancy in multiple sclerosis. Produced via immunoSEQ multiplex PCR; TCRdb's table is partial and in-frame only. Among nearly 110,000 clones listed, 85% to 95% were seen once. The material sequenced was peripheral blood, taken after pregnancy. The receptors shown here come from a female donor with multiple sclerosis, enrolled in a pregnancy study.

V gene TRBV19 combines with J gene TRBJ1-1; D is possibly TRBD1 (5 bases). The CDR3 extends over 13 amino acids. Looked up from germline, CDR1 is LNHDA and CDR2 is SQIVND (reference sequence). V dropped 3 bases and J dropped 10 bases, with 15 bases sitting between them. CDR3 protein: CASSILLAGVAFF. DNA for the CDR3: TGTGCCAGTAGTATTCTTTTGGCGGGGGTAGCTTTCTTT.

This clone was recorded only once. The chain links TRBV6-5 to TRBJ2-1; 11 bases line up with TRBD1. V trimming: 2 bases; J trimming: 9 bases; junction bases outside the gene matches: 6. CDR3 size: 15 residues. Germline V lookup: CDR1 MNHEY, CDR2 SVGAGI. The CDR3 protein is CASSYVGQGAPEQFF. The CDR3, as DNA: TGTGCCAGCAGTTACGTAGGACAGGGGGCCCCTGAGCAGTTCTTC.

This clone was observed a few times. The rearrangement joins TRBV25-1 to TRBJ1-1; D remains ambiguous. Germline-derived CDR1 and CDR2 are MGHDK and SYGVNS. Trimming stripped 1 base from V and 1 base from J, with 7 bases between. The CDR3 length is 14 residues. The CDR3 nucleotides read TGTGCCAGCAGTGAATTCCAGGAGAACACTGAAGCTTTCTTT. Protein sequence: CASSEFQENTEAFF.

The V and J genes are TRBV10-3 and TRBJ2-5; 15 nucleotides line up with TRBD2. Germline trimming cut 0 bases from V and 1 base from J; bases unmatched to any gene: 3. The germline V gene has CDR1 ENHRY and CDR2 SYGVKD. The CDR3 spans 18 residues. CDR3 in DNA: TGTGCCATCAGTGAGTCGCCGGGACTAGCGGGGGGCCAAGAGACCCAGTACTTC. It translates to CAISESPGLAGGQETQYF.

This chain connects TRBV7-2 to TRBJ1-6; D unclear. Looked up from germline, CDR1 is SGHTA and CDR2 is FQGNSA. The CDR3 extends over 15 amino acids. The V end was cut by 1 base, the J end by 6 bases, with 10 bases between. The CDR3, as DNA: TGTGCCAGCAGCTTAGAAGGCGGGCGTAATTCACCCCTCCACTTT. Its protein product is CASSLEGGRNSPLHF.

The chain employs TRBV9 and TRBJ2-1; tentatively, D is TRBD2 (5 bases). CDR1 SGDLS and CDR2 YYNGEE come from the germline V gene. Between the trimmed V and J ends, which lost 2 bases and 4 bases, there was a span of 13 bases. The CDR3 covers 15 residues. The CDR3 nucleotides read TGTGCCAGCAGCGTTCTAGAGGACTCATACAATGAGCAGTTCTTC. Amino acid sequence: CASSVLEDSYNEQFF.

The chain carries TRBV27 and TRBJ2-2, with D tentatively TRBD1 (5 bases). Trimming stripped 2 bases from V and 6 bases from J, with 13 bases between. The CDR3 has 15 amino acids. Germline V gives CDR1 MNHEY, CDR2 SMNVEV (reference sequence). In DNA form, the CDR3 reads TGTGCCAGCAGTTTAAACTCCAGGGTGGCCGGGGAGCTGTTTTTT. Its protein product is CASSLNSRVAGELFF.

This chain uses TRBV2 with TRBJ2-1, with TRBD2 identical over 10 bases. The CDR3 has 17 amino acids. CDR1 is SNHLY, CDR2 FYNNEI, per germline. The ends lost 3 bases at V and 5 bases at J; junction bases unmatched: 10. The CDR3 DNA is TGTGCCAGCAGTGACACCCGGGAGCGGGGGGGAAACAATGAGCAGTTCTTC. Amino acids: CASSDTRERGGNNEQFF.

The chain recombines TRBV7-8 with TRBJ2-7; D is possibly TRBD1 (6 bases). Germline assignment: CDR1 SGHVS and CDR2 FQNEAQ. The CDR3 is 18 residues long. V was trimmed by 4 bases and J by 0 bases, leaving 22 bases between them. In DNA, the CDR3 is TGTGCCAGCAGCTCGGACAGATCAACAACACTCTACTCCTACGAGCAGTACTTC. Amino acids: CASSSDRSTTLYSYEQYF.

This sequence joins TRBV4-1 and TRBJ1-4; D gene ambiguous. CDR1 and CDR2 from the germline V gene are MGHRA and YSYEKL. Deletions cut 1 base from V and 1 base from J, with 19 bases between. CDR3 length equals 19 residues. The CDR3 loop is CASSQVYPETGLTNEKLFF. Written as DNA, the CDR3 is TGCGCCAGCAGCCAAGTGTACCCGGAGACGGGTTTAACTAATGAAAAACTGTTTTTT.

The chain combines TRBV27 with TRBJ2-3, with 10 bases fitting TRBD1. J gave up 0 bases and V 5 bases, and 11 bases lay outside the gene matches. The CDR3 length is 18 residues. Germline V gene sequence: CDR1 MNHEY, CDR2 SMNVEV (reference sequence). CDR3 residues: CASSPLRGTGDSTDTQYF. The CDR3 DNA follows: TGTGCCAGCAGTCCCCTGCGGGGGACAGGGGATAGCACAGATACGCAGTATTTT.

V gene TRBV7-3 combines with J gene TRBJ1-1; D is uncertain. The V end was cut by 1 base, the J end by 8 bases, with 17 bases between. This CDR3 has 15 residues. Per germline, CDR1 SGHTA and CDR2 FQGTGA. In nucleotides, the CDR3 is TGTGCCAGCAGCTTAATAGGAGGAACGGCTGCGGAAGCTTTCTTT. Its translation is CASSLIGGTAAEAFF.

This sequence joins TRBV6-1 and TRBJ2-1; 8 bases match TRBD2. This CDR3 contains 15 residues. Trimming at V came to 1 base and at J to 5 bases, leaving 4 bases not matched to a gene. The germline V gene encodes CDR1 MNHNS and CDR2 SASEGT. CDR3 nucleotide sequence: TGTGCCAGCAGTGAAGGAGGCGGGGGGCACAATGAGCAGTTCTTC. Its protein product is CASSEGGGGHNEQFF.

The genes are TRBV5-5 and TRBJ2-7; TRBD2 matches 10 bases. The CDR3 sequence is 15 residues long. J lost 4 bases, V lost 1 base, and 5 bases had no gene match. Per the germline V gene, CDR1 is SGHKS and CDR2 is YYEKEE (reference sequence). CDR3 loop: CASSLRSGGAYEQYF. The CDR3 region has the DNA TGTGCCAGCAGCTTGCGGAGCGGGGGGGCTTACGAGCAGTACTTC.

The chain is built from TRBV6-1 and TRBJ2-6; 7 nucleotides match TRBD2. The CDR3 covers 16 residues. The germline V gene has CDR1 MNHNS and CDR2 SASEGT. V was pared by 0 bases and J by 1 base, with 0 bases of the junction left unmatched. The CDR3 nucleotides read TGTGCCAGCAGTGAAGCGCGGGGGTCTGGGGCCAACGTCCTGACTTTC. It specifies CASSEARGSGANVLTF.

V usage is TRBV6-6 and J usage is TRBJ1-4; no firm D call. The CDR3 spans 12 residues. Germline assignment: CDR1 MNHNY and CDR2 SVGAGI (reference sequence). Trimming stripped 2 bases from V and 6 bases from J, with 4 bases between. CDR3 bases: TGTGCCAGCAGTTACGAGGATGAAAAACTGTTTTTT. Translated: CASSYEDEKLFF.

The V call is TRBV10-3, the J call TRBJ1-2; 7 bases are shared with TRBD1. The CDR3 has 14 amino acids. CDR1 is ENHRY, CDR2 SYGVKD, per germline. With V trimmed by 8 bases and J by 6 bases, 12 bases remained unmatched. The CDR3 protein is CAIGWRQGRNGYTF. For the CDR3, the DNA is TGTGCCATCGGGTGGAGACAGGGTAGAAATGGCTACACCTTC.

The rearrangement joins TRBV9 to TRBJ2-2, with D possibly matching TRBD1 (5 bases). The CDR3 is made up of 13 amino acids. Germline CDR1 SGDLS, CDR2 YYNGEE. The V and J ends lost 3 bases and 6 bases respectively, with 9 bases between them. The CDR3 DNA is TGTGCCAGCAGCGCTACAGGAGCCGGGGAGCTGTTTTTT. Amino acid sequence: CASSATGAGELFF.

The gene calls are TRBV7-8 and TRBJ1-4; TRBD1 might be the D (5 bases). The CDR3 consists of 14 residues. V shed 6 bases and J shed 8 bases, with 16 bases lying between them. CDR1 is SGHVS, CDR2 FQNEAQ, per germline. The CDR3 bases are TGTGCCAGCAGGCCCGGGACGAGCGGGGAAAAACTGTTTTTT. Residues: CASRPGTSGEKLFF.

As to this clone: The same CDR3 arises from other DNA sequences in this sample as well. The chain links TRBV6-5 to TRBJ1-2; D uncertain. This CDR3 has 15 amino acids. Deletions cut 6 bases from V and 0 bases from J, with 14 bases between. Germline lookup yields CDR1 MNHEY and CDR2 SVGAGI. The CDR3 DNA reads TGTGCCAGCAGGTCCTCCTGGGCGTCTAACTATGGCTACACCTTC. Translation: CASRSSWASNYGYTF.

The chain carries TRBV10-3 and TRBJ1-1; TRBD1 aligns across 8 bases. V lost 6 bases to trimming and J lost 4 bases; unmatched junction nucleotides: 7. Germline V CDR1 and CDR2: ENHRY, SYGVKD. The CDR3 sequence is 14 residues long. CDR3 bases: TGTGCCATCAGACCCATCACAGGGGGCACTGAAGCTTTCTTT. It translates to CAIRPITGGTEAFF.

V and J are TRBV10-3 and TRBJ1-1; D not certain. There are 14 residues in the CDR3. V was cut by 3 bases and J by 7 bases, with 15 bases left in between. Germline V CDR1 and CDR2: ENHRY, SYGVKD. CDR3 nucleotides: TGTGCCATCAGTGATCAACCGGGGATCAATGAAGCTTTCTTT. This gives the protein CAISDQPGINEAFF.

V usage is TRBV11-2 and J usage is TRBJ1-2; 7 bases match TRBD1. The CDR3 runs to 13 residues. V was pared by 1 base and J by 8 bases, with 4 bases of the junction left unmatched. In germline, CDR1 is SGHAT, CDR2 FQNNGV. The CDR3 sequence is CASSLGHRGGYTF. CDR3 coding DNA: TGTGCCAGCAGCTTAGGCCACAGGGGCGGCTACACCTTC.

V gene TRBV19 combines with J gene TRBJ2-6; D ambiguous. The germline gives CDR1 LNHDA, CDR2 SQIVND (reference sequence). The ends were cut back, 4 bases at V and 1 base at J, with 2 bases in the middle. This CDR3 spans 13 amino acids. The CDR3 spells CASSTSGANVLTF. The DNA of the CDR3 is TGTGCCAGTAGTACATCTGGGGCCAACGTCCTGACTTTC.

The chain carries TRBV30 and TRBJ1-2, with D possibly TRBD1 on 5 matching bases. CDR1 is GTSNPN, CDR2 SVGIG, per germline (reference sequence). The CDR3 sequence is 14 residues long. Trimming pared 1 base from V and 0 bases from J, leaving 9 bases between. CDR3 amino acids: CAWSADSTNYGYTF. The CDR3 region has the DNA TGTGCCTGGAGTGCCGACAGTACTAACTATGGCTACACCTTC. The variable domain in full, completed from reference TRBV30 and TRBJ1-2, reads SQTIHQWPATLVQPVGSPLSLECTVEGTSNPNLYWYRQAAGRGLQLLFYSVGIGQISSEVPQNLSASRPQDRQFILSSKKLLLSDSGFYLCAWSADSTNYGYTFGSGTRLTVV.

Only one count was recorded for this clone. CDR3 loop: CASSRIQGVNTEAFF. DNA for the CDR3: TGTGCCAGCAGTCGTATACAGGGTGTGAACACTGAAGCTTTCTTT. The chain is built from TRBV28 and TRBJ1-1; tentatively, D is TRBD1 (6 bases). This CDR3 is built from 15 residues. V was shortened by 5 bases and J by 0 bases, with 13 bases between the two germline ends. Germline V gene data show CDR1 as MDHEN and CDR2 as SYDVKM.